This is a list of T cell receptor beta chains from one sample in a study of blood T cell repertoires in COVID-19. Sequencing used immunoSEQ multiplex PCR; TCRdb keeps in-frame clones, though not all of them. The repertoire holds 200,000 to 250,000 clones, with 87% as singletons. The sequencing input was peripheral blood. These receptors came from a woman aged 18-29 years who had recovered from COVID-19. The CDR3 runs from the conserved cysteine through the conserved F or W. Each record gives: CDR3 protein, CDR3 DNA, J gene, clone size, V gene, D gene. The D gene is left open where the match is weak. Part of the rows lack a size; the others show once, few, many or a class for expanded clones.

CDR3aa: CASSLQGPGNTIYF
CDR3nt: TGTGCCAGCTCATTGCAGGGCCCTGGAAACACCATATATTTT
j_gene: TRBJ1-3
abundance: NA
v_gene: TRBV18
d_gene: NA

CDR3aa: CASSVEVLAATNNEQFF
CDR3nt: TGTGCCAGCAGCGTAGAGGTCCTAGCGGCCACCAACAATGAGCAGTTCTTC
j_gene: TRBJ2-1
abundance: NA
v_gene: TRBV9
d_gene: TRBD2

CDR3aa: CASSSRKGGYEQYF
CDR3nt: TGTGCCAGCAGCTCGAGAAAGGGGGGGTACGAGCAGTACTTC
j_gene: TRBJ2-7
abundance: NA
v_gene: TRBV11-2
d_gene: NA

CDR3aa: CASSLDSSNQPQHF
CDR3nt: TGTGCCAGCAGCCTCGACAGTAGCAATCAGCCCCAGCATTTT
j_gene: TRBJ1-5
abundance: NA
v_gene: TRBV7-2
d_gene: NA

CDR3aa: CASSSLSVVGGQFF
CDR3nt: TGTGCCAGTAGTAGCCTCAGCGTTGTCGGAGGGCAGTTCTTC
j_gene: TRBJ2-1
abundance: once
v_gene: TRBV19
d_gene: NA

CDR3aa: CASSVGTGDYGYTF
CDR3nt: TGTGCCAGCAGTGTAGGGACAGGGGACTATGGCTACACCTTC
j_gene: TRBJ1-2
abundance: NA
v_gene: TRBV7-9
d_gene: TRBD1

CDR3aa: CASSVDTHSGNTIYF
CDR3nt: TGTGCCAGCAGCGTAGACACCCACTCTGGAAACACCATATATTTT
j_gene: TRBJ1-3
abundance: few
v_gene: TRBV9
d_gene: NA

CDR3aa: CASTNLGTGLGIQYF
CDR3nt: TGTGCCAGCACTAATCTCGGGACAGGGCTCGGCATTCAGTACTTC
j_gene: TRBJ2-4
abundance: NA
v_gene: TRBV6-5
d_gene: TRBD1

CDR3aa: CASRDPGQQQETQYF
CDR3nt: TGTGCCAGCAGGGATCCGGGACAGCAACAAGAGACCCAGTACTTC
j_gene: TRBJ2-5
abundance: once
v_gene: TRBV6-5
d_gene: TRBD1

CDR3aa: CATSTDSGSGNTIYF
CDR3nt: TGTGCCACCTCGACGGACAGCGGCTCTGGAAACACCATATATTTT
j_gene: TRBJ1-3
abundance: NA
v_gene: TRBV3-1/TRBV3-2
d_gene: NA

CDR3aa: CASSPIENTEAFF
CDR3nt: TGTGCCAGCAGCCCGATAGAGAACACTGAAGCTTTCTTT
j_gene: TRBJ1-1
abundance: NA
v_gene: TRBV6-1
d_gene: NA